The rows below give T cell receptor beta chains drawn from one sample of a study of blood T cell repertoires in COVID-19. Method: immunoSEQ multiplex PCR; TCRdb's copy keeps in-frame clones and lacks some. This table has fewer than 110,000 clones, 75% to 90% appearing once. Sequencing used peripheral blood. These receptors were obtained from a human donor in a cohort sampled during active or convalescent COVID-19. CDR3s leave out the opening cysteine and the closing phenylalanine or tryptophan.

v_call cdr3_aa
TRBV9 ASSPQGVAYGYT
TRBV5-5 ASSSHPRGTGTGANVLT
TRBV11-2 ASSFESLDEQY
TRBV7-3 ASSLGCRGGQPQH
TRBV6-2/TRBV6-3 ASSPGQVRMNTEAF
TRBV7-2 ASSFTSGGSYEQY
TRBV7-9 ASRQGEDYGYT
TRBV30 AWSPDRMNTEAF
TRBV27 ASSLRAGRGELF
TRBV6-5 ASSYHRGGLMNEQF
TRBV2 ASRALAGITEAF
TRBV7-3 ASSLGDSLYNEQF
TRBV7-8 ASRYRYQGDEQY
TRBV5-1 ASSQGSPLYGYT
TRBV14 ASSQDGSSYNSPLH
TRBV7-6 ASSLGVRTGGSGNTIY
TRBV7-9 ASSSEGRLGYT
TRBV11-3 ASSRGLAGGSEQF
TRBV11-2 ASTQNRAGANVLT
TRBV5-6 ASSLAGTGGMSGELF
TRBV30 AWSARGEPFYGYT
TRBV7-3 ASSFAAGDYNEQF
TRBV4-2 ASSLSSGTGDEKLF
TRBV5-1 ASSLSGTGVGTEAF
TRBV2 ASSNSLTDTQY
TRBV20-1 SASSVIGGGYT
TRBV27 ASSPRGSTNSPLH
TRBV3-1/TRBV3-2 ASSQMDRMSYEQY
TRBV7-2 ASSSTWTREQF
TRBV6-2/TRBV6-3 ASSYLRGGAGSYNEQF
TRBV12-3/TRBV12-4 AGRGGQETQY
TRBV28 ASTRTDNTEAF
TRBV6-2/TRBV6-3 ASSSGSYSNQPQH
TRBV6-5 ASSSGGLATEAF
TRBV20-1 SASPETQY
TRBV27 ASSLMAYNEQF
TRBV18 ASSPGGQDYGYT
TRBV29-1 SVEPGSNEKLF
TRBV11-3 ASSLAGSYGYT
TRBV21-1 ASSKSGGPRREQY
TRBV2 ASSTGNPSTDTQY
TRBV6-6 ASSYPDRGNTGELF
TRBV7-3 ASSLNRPSNTGELF
TRBV30 ASSRDDGHNQPQH
TRBV11-3 ASSFRGPTGFSNQPQH
TRBV7-9 ASSEGGYGYT
TRBV30 AWGQDANCGYT
TRBV5-6 ASRRERRNTEAF
TRBV19 ASSIGAGNNEKLF
TRBV6-2/TRBV6-3 ASSYRGEGLPQH
TRBV12-3/TRBV12-4 ASRTHGSYEQY
TRBV5-1 ASSFEGAADNSPLH
TRBV19 ASSFGQVQTQY
TRBV2 ASSKGARIRSNQPQH
TRBV7-9 ASSLGAELF
TRBV11-3 ASSREPGAGTGELF
TRBV5-1 ASSLGLAGGRNEQF
TRBV11-1 ASSLTGGSYEQY
TRBV2 ASRDTTNQETQY